A single sample gave rise to the 25 T cell receptor beta chains below, sequenced in a study of blood T cell repertoires in COVID-19. Profiling relied on immunoSEQ multiplex PCR, and the TCRdb table lists in-frame clones only, not all of them. This table has approximately 130,000 clones, 85% appearing once. Material: peripheral blood. The receptor source for this set is a man aged 55 to 69 with acute or convalescent COVID-19.

V usage is TRBV6-1 and J usage is TRBJ2-7, with 7 bases matching TRBD1. CDR1 and CDR2 from the germline V gene are MNHNS and SASEGT. The CDR3 has 15 amino acids. Unmatched junction bases numbered 8, after V lost 1 base and J lost 5 bases. CDR3 sequence: CASSEERGRTDEQYF. DNA for the CDR3: TGTGCCAGCAGTGAAGAAAGGGGGCGAACTGACGAGCAGTACTTC.

The chain links TRBV6-6 to TRBJ2-7; TRBD1 matches 8 bases. Trimming took 4 bases from V and 3 from J; bases not matched to a gene: 11. Germline V lookup: CDR1 MNHNY, CDR2 SVGAGI (reference sequence). The CDR3 consists of 16 residues. The CDR3 coding sequence is TGTGCCAGCAGTTTCACTCCCTCACAGGGGGGCTACGAGCAGTACTTC. Amino acid sequence: CASSFTPSQGGYEQYF.

V usage is TRBV27 and J usage is TRBJ2-7, with TRBD2 matching over 12 bases. V shed 5 bases, J shed 2 bases, and the junction held 4 bases outside the gene matches. This CDR3 is built from 15 residues. Germline CDR1 reads MNHEY; CDR2 reads SMNVEV (reference sequence). CDR3 sequence reads: CASSLRTSGAYEQYF. CDR3 sequence (DNA): TGTGCCAGCAGTCTACGGACTAGCGGGGCCTACGAGCAGTACTTC.

The V and J genes are TRBV4-3 and TRBJ2-1; TRBD2 is a possible D gene (6 bases). Germline loops: CDR1 LGHNA, CDR2 YSLEER. The CDR3 consists of 18 residues. Trimming shortened V by 4 bases and J by 4 bases, and 23 bases separated the two germline ends. The CDR3: CASSPTLPSKAGYNEQFF. The CDR3 DNA sequence: TGCGCCAGCAGCCCAACCCTCCCGTCTAAGGCGGGATACAATGAGCAGTTCTTC.

This chain links TRBV6-2 or TRBV6-3 with TRBJ2-3; D call uncertain. Trimming removed 6 bases at V and 6 bases at J, with 7 bases between. The germline V gene has CDR1 MNHEY and CDR2 SVGEGT. This CDR3 has 11 amino acids. In DNA, the CDR3 is TGTGCCAGCAGCCCCGGGGATACGCAGTATTTT. Its translation: CASSPGDTQYF.

The V gene is TRBV19, the J gene TRBJ1-1, with TRBD1 matching 8 bases. The germline V gene has CDR1 LNHDA and CDR2 SQIVND (reference sequence). V dropped 0 bases and J dropped 5; count of bases not matched to a gene: 8. This CDR3 region has 16 residues. This chain's CDR3 is CASSIDPGGARTEAFF. The DNA of the CDR3 is TGTGCCAGTAGTATAGATCCAGGGGGCGCGAGGACTGAAGCTTTCTTT.

The J gene is TRBJ2-1, the V gene TRBV18, with 9 bases identical to TRBD1. Germline lookup yields CDR1 KGHSH and CDR2 LQKENI. J lost 7 bases, V lost 2 bases, and 6 bases had no gene match. The CDR3 runs 15 residues. CDR3 region: CASSPTGGRPNEQFF. The CDR3 region has the DNA TGTGCCAGCTCACCAACAGGGGGCAGGCCTAATGAGCAGTTCTTC.

In its sample, this clone was seen once. The V call is TRBV27, the J call TRBJ2-1; the match to TRBD2 covers 10 bases. The CDR3 totals 16 residues. Germline V gives CDR1 MNHEY, CDR2 SMNVEV (reference sequence). Trimming cost V 6 bases and J 13 bases; bases outside gene matches: 18. The CDR3 coding sequence is TGTGCCAGCAGGGGTGGGGAGAGGGTAAGCGGGAGGGGACAGTTCTTC. It translates to CASRGGERVSGRGQFF.

The chain couples TRBV6-2 or TRBV6-3 to TRBJ2-6; tentatively, D is TRBD2 (6 bases). Trimming took off 6 bases at V and 0 bases at J, with 15 bases between the two ends. The germline gives CDR1 MNHEY, CDR2 SVGEGT. The CDR3 length is 17 residues. This chain's CDR3 is CASSGTGKRSGANVLTF. DNA for the CDR3: TGTGCCAGCAGCGGGACTGGCAAACGCTCTGGGGCCAACGTCCTGACTTTC.

The rearrangement links TRBV6-5 to TRBJ2-2; D is unclear. This CDR3 contains 13 residues. Deletions cut 4 bases from V and 4 bases from J, with 7 bases between. The germline CDR1 and CDR2 sequences are MNHEY and SVGAGI. The CDR3 sequence: CASSSQATGELFF. In DNA, the CDR3 is TGTGCCAGCAGTTCGCAGGCCACCGGGGAGCTGTTTTTT.

The chain employs TRBV6-5 and TRBJ1-1; a weak D match, TRBD1 (5 bases). This CDR3 comprises 14 residues. Germline lookup yields CDR1 MNHEY and CDR2 SVGAGI. Between the trimmed V and J ends, which lost 6 bases and 3 bases, there was a span of 14 bases. The CDR3 protein is CASRPVGGYTEAFF. CDR3 nucleotides: TGTGCCAGCAGACCCGTCGGGGGGTACACTGAAGCTTTCTTT.

This chain's CDR3 is CAISDLQGGIYGYTF. In nucleotides, the CDR3 is TGTGCCATCAGTGATCTACAGGGTGGGATCTATGGCTACACCTTC. This chain uses TRBV10-3 with TRBJ1-2; TRBD1 is a possible D gene (6 bases). The germline gives CDR1 ENHRY, CDR2 SYGVKD. V lost 3 bases, J lost 4 bases, and 15 bases lay in between. CDR3 length: 15 residues.

The rearrangement joins TRBV12-3 or TRBV12-4 to TRBJ2-3, with a possible D match to TRBD1 (5 bases). This CDR3 contains 12 residues. Trimming pared 6 bases from V and 1 base from J, leaving 5 bases between. The CDR3 here is CASSRGTDTQYF. The DNA of the CDR3 is TGTGCCAGCAGCAGGGGCACAGATACGCAGTATTTT.

The chain is built from TRBV12-3 or TRBV12-4 and TRBJ2-3; D is undetermined. CDR3 size: 13 residues. The V gene lost 6 bases and the J gene lost 4 bases, with 11 bases spanning the gap. CDR3 residues: CASRGGSPDTQYF. The CDR3 DNA is TGTGCCAGCAGAGGCGGTAGTCCAGATACGCAGTATTTT.

Notes on this clone: At one end, the junction sequence differs from germline, possibly due to a read error. The chain recombines TRBV7-7 with TRBJ2-4, with 8 bases that match TRBD2. CDR3 length: 17 amino acids. Germline lookup yields CDR1 SSHAT and CDR2 FNYEAQ (reference sequence). The CDR3 is CASSCQLAERFKNIQYF. The DNA for the CDR3 is TGTGCTAGCAGCTGCCAACTAGCGGAGAGATTCAAAAACATTCAGTACTTC.

The CDR3 coding sequence is TGTGCCAGCAGCTTAAGACAGACCTACGAGCAGTACTTC. It specifies CASSLRQTYEQYF. The chain links TRBV7-2 to TRBJ2-7, with D possibly being TRBD1 (5 bases). CDR1 SGHTA and CDR2 FQGNSA come from the germline V gene. CDR3 size: 13 residues. Trimming removed 2 bases at V and 2 bases at J, with 7 bases between.

The chain links TRBV19 to TRBJ2-7; 9 bases line up with TRBD1. This CDR3 region has 13 residues. CDR1 is LNHDA and CDR2 is SQIVND in the germline V gene (reference sequence). V shed 5 bases, J shed 3 bases, and the junction held 2 bases outside the gene matches. CDR3 protein: CASSVDRGYEQYF. For the CDR3, the DNA is TGTGCCAGTAGTGTGGACAGGGGCTACGAGCAGTACTTC.

The chain recombines TRBV7-2 with TRBJ2-1, with 7 bases fitting TRBD2. CDR1 SGHTA and CDR2 FQGNSA come from the germline V gene. V trimming: 1 base; J trimming: 7 bases; junction bases outside the gene matches: 10. There are 16 residues in the CDR3. For the CDR3, the DNA is TGTGCCAGCAGCTTAGGGGGGGGTCCGAGTAGGAATGAGCAGTTCTTC. Amino acid sequence: CASSLGGGPSRNEQFF. Supplemented by reference TRBV7-2 and TRBJ2-1, the full variable domain reads GAGVSQSPSNKVTEKGKDVELRCDPISGHTALYWYRQSLGQGLEFLIYFQGNSAPDKSGLPSDRFSAERTGGSVSTLTIQRTQQEDSAVYLCASSLGGGPSRNEQFFGPGTRLTVL.

This clone was seen a single time. The V and J genes are TRBV10-3 and TRBJ2-1; 8 nucleotides align to TRBD2. Germline V gene data show CDR1 as ENHRY and CDR2 as SYGVKD. This CDR3 is built from 16 residues. V trimming: 3 bases; J trimming: 6 bases; junction bases outside the gene matches: 10. The CDR3: CAISDGGSGTPNEQFF. CDR3 DNA sequence: TGTGCCATCAGTGACGGAGGTAGCGGGACCCCCAATGAGCAGTTCTTC.

The rearrangement joins TRBV27 to TRBJ2-1; 7 bases match TRBD2. This CDR3 region has 14 residues. CDR1 and CDR2 (germline): MNHEY, SMNVEV (reference sequence). V trimming: 4 bases; J trimming: 5 bases; junction bases outside the gene matches: 5. CDR3 in DNA: TGTGCCAGCAGTTATAGCGGGTCACACAATGAGCAGTTCTTC. It codes for CASSYSGSHNEQFF.

The chain has TRBV19 and TRBJ2-1; 8 nucleotides match TRBD2. Germline loops: CDR1 LNHDA, CDR2 SQIVND (reference sequence). CDR3 length: 20 amino acids. V lost 0 bases to trimming and J lost 2 bases; unmatched junction nucleotides: 15. This CDR3 reads CASSIDRAPNLAGPYNEQFF. As DNA, the CDR3 is TGTGCCAGTAGTATAGATAGGGCGCCGAACTTAGCGGGACCCTACAATGAGCAGTTCTTC.

The rearrangement uses TRBV14 and TRBJ2-5; D may be TRBD1 (5 bases). Deletions cut 4 bases from V and 5 bases from J, with 14 bases between. CDR1 and CDR2 (germline): SGHDN, FVKESK. CDR3 length: 14 amino acids. The CDR3 nucleotides read TGTGCCAGCAGCCTATCTCCAGGGTGGGAGACCCAGTACTTC. It yields the protein CASSLSPGWETQYF.

The V call is TRBV27, the J call TRBJ2-7; 10 nucleotides align to TRBD2. From germline, CDR1 is MNHEY and CDR2 SMNVEV (reference sequence). The V and J ends lost 6 bases and 3 bases, in that order; junction bases with no gene match: 5. The CDR3 covers 14 residues. CDR3: CASSLAGVYYEQYF. The CDR3 DNA reads TGTGCCAGCAGCCTAGCGGGAGTTTACTACGAGCAGTACTTC.

The rearrangement uses TRBV7-2 and TRBJ2-1; 10 nucleotides agree with TRBD2. After removal of 11 bases from V and 7 bases from J, the junction contained 11 bases not matched to a gene. The CDR3 length is 14 residues. The germline CDR1 and CDR2 sequences are SGHTA and FQGNSA. The CDR3 here is CAGNSGRAENEQFF. As DNA, the CDR3 is TGTGCCGGGAACAGCGGGAGGGCCGAGAATGAGCAGTTCTTC.

The rearrangement uses TRBV7-2 and TRBJ1-1; maybe TRBD1 (5 bases). The CDR3 contains 13 residues. V shed 3 bases and J shed 1 base, with 6 bases lying between them. Germline V lookup: CDR1 SGHTA, CDR2 FQGNSA. The CDR3 coding sequence is TGTGCCAGCAGCTTGCAGGGGAACACTGAAGCTTTCTTT. It translates to CASSLQGNTEAFF.